These 11 T cell receptor beta chains originate from one sample sequenced in a study of cytotoxic CD8 clonotypes in ibrutinib-treated CLL. Method: immunoSEQ multiplex PCR; TCRdb's copy keeps in-frame clones and lacks some. The sample includes 130,000 or so clones, 70% to 90% of them seen just once. Sequenced here: PBMCs, sampled after 24 months of ibrutinib treatment. These receptors came from a human donor with chronic lymphocytic leukemia.

The chain links TRBV18 to TRBJ1-2; maybe TRBD1 (6 bases). The CDR3 is made up of 13 amino acids. Germline loops: CDR1 KGHSH, CDR2 LQKENI. V lost 2 bases and J 7 bases, leaving 11 bases between the germline ends. The CDR3 DNA sequence: TGTGCCAGCTCACCAAATCAGGGGCCTGGCTACACCTTC. Translating gives CASSPNQGPGYTF.

The chain uses TRBV5-1 and TRBJ2-3; 7 bases match TRBD2. Germline V gene data show CDR1 as SGHRS and CDR2 as YFSETQ. The CDR3 sequence is 14 residues long. V gave up 4 bases and J gave up 1 base; unmatched junction bases: 3. DNA of the CDR3: TGCGCCAGCAGCACTACTAGCGGCACAGATACGCAGTATTTT. Its translation: CASSTTSGTDTQYF.

V is TRBV5-1 and J is TRBJ2-1; D possibly matches TRBD1 or TRBD2 (6 bases each). V dropped 0 bases and J dropped 7 bases, with 14 bases sitting between them. Germline V gene sequence: CDR1 SGHRS, CDR2 YFSETQ. The CDR3 contains 15 residues. CDR3 region: CASSLVPGAWNEQFF. The CDR3, as DNA: TGCGCCAGCAGCTTGGTACCGGGGGCTTGGAATGAGCAGTTCTTC.

This rearrangement joins TRBV19 to TRBJ2-1, with 11 bases matching TRBD2. Germline lookup yields CDR1 LNHDA and CDR2 SQIVND (reference sequence). Trimming cost V 6 bases and J 3 bases; bases outside gene matches: 7. The CDR3 runs to 16 residues. CDR3 sequence: CASRSPSGGRYNEQFF. CDR3 coding DNA: TGTGCCAGTAGGAGCCCTAGCGGGGGGCGCTACAATGAGCAGTTCTTC.

The chain is built from TRBV18 and TRBJ1-2; 7 bases agree with TRBD1. The J segment lost 3 bases and the V segment lost 4 bases, leaving 8 bases of the junction unmatched. From germline, CDR1 is KGHSH and CDR2 LQKENI. The CDR3 is 15 amino acids. This chain's CDR3 is CASSRAQGTDYGYTF. CDR3 coding DNA: TGTGCCAGCTCACGCGCCCAAGGGACAGACTATGGCTACACCTTC.

V and J are TRBV4-1 and TRBJ2-7, with a weak D call TRBD1 (6 bases). Germline CDR1 reads MGHRA; CDR2 reads YSYEKL. Trimming shortened V by 1 base and J by 5 bases, and 12 bases separated the two germline ends. The CDR3 is 14 amino acids. The CDR3 nucleotides are TGCGCCAGCAGCCAAGTAACACAGGGTCACGAGCAGTACTTC. Its protein product is CASSQVTQGHEQYF.

V gene TRBV27 combines with J gene TRBJ1-1, with unresolved D. CDR3 length equals 15 residues. Germline V lookup: CDR1 MNHEY, CDR2 SMNVEV (reference sequence). V lost 5 bases and J lost 2, with 15 bases in between. The DNA for the CDR3 is TGTGCCAGCAGTCCCTTGAGCGGGAGTAACACTGAAGCTTTCTTT. It translates to CASSPLSGSNTEAFF.

The V and J genes are TRBV18 and TRBJ2-7; TRBD1 might be the D (6 bases). Trimming pared 5 bases from V and 5 bases from J, leaving 13 bases between. Germline V gene data show CDR1 as KGHSH and CDR2 as LQKENI. The CDR3 is 13 amino acids. The CDR3, as DNA: TGTGCCAGCTCAAATTCCAGGGGAGACGAGCAGTACTTC. Protein: CASSNSRGDEQYF. The variable domain in full, with the rest retrieved from reference TRBV18 and TRBJ2-7, is NAGVMQNPRHLVRRRGQEARLRCSPMKGHSHVYWYRQLPEEGLKFMVYLQKENIIDESGMPKERFSAEFPKEGPSILRIQQVVRGDSAAYFCASSNSRGDEQYFGPGTRLTVT.

The chain couples TRBV6-5 to TRBJ2-1, with 13 positions matching TRBD2. Germline CDR1 reads MNHEY; CDR2 reads SVGAGI. V was pared by 4 bases and J by 8 bases, with 5 bases of the junction left unmatched. The CDR3 consists of 15 residues. The CDR3 reads CASSSGTSGIDEQFF. The CDR3 region has the DNA TGTGCCAGCAGTTCCGGGACTAGCGGGATCGATGAGCAGTTCTTC.

The chain carries TRBV28 and TRBJ1-2, with D perhaps TRBD1 (5 bases). The CDR3 covers 14 residues. V lost 6 bases, J lost 8 bases, and 19 bases lay in between. Germline-derived CDR1 and CDR2 are MDHEN and SYDVKM. Here the CDR3 reads CASSPPTGGDGYTF. DNA for the CDR3: TGTGCCAGCAGCCCCCCAACGGGGGGGGACGGCTACACCTTC.

This clone was recorded a few times. The V call is TRBV30, the J call TRBJ1-1; D gene unclear. Deletions cut 7 bases from V and 4 bases from J, with 13 bases between. CDR1 and CDR2 from the germline V gene are GTSNPN and SVGIG (reference sequence). The CDR3 runs 12 residues. The CDR3 is CAYDRAGTEAFF. In nucleotides, the CDR3 is TGTGCCTACGACCGGGCTGGCACTGAAGCTTTCTTT.